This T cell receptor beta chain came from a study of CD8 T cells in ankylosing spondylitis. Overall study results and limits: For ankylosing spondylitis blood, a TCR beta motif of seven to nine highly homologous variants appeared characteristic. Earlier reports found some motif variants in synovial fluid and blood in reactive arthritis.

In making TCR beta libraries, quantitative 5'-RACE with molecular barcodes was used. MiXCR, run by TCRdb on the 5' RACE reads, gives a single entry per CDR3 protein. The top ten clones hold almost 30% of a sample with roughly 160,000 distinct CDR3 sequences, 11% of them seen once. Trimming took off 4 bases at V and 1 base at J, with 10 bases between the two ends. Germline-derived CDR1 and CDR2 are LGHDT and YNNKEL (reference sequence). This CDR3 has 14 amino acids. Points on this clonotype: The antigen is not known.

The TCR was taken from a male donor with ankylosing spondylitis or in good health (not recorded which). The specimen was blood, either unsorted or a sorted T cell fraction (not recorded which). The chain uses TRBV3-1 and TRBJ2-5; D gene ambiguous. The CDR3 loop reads CASSLRSIQETQYF. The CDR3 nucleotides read TGTGCCAGCAGCCTACGGAGTATCCAAGAGACCCAGTACTTC.